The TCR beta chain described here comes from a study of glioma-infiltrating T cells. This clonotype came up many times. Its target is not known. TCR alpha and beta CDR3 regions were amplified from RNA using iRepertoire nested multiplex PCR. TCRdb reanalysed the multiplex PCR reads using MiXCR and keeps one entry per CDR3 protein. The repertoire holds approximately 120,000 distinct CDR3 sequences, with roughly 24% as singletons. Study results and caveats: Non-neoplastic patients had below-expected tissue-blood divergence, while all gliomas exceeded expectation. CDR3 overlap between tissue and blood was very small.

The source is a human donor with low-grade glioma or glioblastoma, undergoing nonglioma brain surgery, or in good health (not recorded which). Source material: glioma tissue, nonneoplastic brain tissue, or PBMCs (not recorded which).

This chain's CDR3 is CASKLAGQNNEQFF. The CDR3 nucleotides read TGTGCCAGTAAACTAGCGGGTCAAAACAATGAGCAGTTCTTC. The chain carries TRBV7-2 and TRBJ2-1, with TRBD2 matching 9 bases. This CDR3 has 14 residues. CDR1 and CDR2 from the germline V gene are SGHTA and FQGNSA. V gave up 9 bases and J gave up 5 bases; unmatched junction bases: 8.